This TCR beta chain was observed in a study of cytomegalovirus exposure and HLA in healthy donors. Clones were sequenced by immunoSEQ multiplex PCR, and TCRdb holds only the in-frame ones, with some missing. The top ten hold 1.5% to 2% of the sample, which has under 140,000 clones, approximately 89% seen once. In regard to this clone: Its antigen is currently unknown.

General observations from the study: Rare sequences made up most TCRs, while some public TCRs were found in many donors.

The V gene lost 1 base and the J gene lost 3 bases, with 7 bases spanning the gap. From germline, CDR1 is MGHRA and CDR2 YSYEKL. This CDR3 contains 13 residues. Input material: PBMCs. The clonotype comes from a woman between 18 and 29 years old in good health and CMV-seronegative. The chain couples TRBV4-1 to TRBJ2-7; D is unresolved. The CDR3 coding sequence is TGCGCCAGCAGCCAAGTGGCACACTACGAGCAGTACTTC. Translating gives CASSQVAHYEQYF.